This T cell receptor (beta chain) is from a study of blood T cell repertoires in COVID-19. The overall study: PBMCs, B-cell-depleted T cells, or T cells provided the cDNA or gDNA that made up the material.

The V segment lost 6 bases and the J segment 9 bases; nucleotides outside the gene matches: 8. The CDR3 totals 13 residues. In the original processing: Counts of nucleated cells, estimated from reference gene primer amplification, were obtained. Sequenced by immunoSEQ multiplex PCR; TCRdb stores in-frame clones only, minus some. V, J and clone size reflect that table, while D and trimming were determined from the DNA. The sample has tens of thousands of clones; 80% are singletons. Sequencing was performed on peripheral blood. The sequence came from a woman aged 80 or older with acute or convalescent COVID-19. This chain uses TRBV12-3 or TRBV12-4 with TRBJ1-2; 9 nucleotides match TRBD1. The CDR3 sequence: CASSRDRGTSYTF. For the CDR3, the DNA is TGTGCCAGCAGCCGAGACAGGGGGACGAGCTACACCTTC.